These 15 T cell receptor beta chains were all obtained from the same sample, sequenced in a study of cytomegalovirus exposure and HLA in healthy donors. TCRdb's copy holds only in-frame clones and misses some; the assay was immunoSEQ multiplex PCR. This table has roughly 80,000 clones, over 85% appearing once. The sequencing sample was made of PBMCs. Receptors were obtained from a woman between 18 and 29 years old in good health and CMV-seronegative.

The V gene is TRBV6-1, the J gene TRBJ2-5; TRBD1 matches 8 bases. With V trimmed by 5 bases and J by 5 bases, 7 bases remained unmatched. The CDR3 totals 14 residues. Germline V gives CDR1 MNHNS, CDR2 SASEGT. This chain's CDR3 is CASSRGQGLETQYF. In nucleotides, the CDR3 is TGTGCCAGCAGTAGAGGACAGGGTTTGGAGACCCAGTACTTC.

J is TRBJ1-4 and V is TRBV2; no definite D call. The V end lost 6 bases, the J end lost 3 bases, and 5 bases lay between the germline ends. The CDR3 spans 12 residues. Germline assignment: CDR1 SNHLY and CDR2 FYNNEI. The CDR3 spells CASSPSNEKLFF. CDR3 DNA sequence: TGTGCCAGCAGCCCCTCTAATGAAAAACTGTTTTTT.

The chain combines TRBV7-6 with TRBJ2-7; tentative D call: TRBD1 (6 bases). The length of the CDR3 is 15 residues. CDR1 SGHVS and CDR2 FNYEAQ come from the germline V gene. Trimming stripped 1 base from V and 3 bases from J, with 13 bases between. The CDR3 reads CASSLEVGQFYEQYF. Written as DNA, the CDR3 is TGTGCCAGCAGCTTAGAAGTTGGACAGTTCTACGAGCAGTACTTC.

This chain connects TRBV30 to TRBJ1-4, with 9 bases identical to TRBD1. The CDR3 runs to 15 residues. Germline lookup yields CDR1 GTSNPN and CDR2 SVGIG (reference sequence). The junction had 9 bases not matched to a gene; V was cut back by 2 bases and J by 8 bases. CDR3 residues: CAWSPLGQGKEKLFF. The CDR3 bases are TGTGCCTGGAGTCCCCTCGGACAGGGGAAAGAAAAACTGTTTTTT.

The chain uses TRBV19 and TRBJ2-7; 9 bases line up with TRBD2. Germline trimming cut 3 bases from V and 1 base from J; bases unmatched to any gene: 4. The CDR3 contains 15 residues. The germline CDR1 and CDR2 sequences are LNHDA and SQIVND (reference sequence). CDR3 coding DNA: TGTGCCAGTAGTATGGGTAGCGGGAGTTCCTACGAGCAGTACTTC. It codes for CASSMGSGSSYEQYF.

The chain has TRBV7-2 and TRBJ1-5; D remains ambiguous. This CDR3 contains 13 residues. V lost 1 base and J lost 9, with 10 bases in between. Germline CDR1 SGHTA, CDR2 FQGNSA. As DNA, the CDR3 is TGTGCCAGCAGCTTAGTAGCCCCCTCGCCCCAGCATTTT. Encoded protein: CASSLVAPSPQHF.

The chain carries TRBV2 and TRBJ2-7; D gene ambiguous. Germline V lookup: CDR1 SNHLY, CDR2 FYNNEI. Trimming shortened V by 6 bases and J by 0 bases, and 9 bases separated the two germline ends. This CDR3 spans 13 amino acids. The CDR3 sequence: CASRPTYSYEQYF. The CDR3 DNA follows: TGTGCCAGCAGGCCGACTTACTCCTACGAGCAGTACTTC.

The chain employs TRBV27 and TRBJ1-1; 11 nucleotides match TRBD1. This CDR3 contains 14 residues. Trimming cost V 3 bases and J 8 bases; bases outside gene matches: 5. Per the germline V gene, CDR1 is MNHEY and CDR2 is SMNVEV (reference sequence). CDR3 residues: CASSFGQGAWEAFF. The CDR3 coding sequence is TGTGCCAGCAGTTTCGGACAGGGGGCATGGGAAGCTTTCTTT.

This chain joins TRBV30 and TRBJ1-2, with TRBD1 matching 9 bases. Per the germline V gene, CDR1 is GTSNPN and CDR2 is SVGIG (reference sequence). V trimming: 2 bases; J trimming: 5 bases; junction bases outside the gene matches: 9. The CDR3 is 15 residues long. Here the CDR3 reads CAWSTGTGQDYGYTF. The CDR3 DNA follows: TGTGCCTGGAGTACGGGGACAGGGCAAGATTATGGCTACACCTTC.

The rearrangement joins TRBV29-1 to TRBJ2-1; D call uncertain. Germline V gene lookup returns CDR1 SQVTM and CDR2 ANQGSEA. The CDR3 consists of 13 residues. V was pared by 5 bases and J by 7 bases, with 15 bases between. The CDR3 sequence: CSVCPPDRNEQFF. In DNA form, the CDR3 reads TGCAGCGTTTGTCCCCCTGATCGGAATGAGCAGTTCTTC.

CDR3 sequence reads: CATQGASGGNSYNEQFF. The DNA for the CDR3 is TGTGCCACTCAAGGAGCTAGCGGGGGTAATTCCTACAATGAGCAGTTCTTC. This chain connects TRBV10-3 to TRBJ2-1; 10 bases agree with TRBD2. Trimming took 10 bases from V and 1 from J; bases not matched to a gene: 13. Germline V CDR1 and CDR2: ENHRY, SYGVKD. The CDR3 is 17 residues long.

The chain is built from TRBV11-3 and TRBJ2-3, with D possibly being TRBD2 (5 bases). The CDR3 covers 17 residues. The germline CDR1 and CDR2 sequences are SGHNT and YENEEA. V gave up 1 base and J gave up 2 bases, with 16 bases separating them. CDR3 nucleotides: TGTGCCAGCAGCTTAGGGGAGACGGATGGGCACACAGATACGCAGTATTTT. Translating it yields CASSLGETDGHTDTQYF.

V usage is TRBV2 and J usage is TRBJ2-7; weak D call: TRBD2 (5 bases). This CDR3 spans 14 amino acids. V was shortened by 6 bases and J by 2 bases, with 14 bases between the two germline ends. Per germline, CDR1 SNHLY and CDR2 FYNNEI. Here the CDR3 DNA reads TGTGCCAGCAGGCGGCGGACTGAGGCCTACGAGCAGTACTTC. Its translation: CASRRRTEAYEQYF.

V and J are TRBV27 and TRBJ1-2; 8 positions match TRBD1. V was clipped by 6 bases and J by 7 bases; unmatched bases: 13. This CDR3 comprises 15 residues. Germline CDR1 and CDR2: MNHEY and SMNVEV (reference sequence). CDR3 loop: CASRPQDRVLLGYTF. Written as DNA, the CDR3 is TGTGCCAGCAGACCTCAGGACAGGGTCTTGCTTGGCTACACCTTC.

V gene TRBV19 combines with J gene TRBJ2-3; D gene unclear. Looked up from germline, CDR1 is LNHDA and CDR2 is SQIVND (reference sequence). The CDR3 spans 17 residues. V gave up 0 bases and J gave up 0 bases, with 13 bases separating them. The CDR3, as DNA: TGTGCCAGTAGTATAGAGGGCCATACTGCTAGCACAGATACGCAGTATTTT. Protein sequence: CASSIEGHTASTDTQYF.